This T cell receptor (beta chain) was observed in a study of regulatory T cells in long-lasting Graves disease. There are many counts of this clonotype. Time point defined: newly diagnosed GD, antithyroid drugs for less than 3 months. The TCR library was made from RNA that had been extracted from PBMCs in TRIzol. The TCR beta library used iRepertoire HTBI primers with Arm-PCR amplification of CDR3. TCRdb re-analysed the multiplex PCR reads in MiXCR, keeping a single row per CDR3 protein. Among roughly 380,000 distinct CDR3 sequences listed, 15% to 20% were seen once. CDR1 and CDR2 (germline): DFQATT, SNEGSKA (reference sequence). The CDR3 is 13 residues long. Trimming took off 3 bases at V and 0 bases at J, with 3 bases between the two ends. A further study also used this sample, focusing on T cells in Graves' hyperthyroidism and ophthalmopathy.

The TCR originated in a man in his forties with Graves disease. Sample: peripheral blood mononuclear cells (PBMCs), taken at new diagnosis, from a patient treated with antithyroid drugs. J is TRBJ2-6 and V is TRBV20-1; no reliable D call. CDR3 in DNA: TGCAGTGCTAGGGTCTCTGGGGCCAACGTCCTGACTTTC. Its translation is CSARVSGANVLTF.